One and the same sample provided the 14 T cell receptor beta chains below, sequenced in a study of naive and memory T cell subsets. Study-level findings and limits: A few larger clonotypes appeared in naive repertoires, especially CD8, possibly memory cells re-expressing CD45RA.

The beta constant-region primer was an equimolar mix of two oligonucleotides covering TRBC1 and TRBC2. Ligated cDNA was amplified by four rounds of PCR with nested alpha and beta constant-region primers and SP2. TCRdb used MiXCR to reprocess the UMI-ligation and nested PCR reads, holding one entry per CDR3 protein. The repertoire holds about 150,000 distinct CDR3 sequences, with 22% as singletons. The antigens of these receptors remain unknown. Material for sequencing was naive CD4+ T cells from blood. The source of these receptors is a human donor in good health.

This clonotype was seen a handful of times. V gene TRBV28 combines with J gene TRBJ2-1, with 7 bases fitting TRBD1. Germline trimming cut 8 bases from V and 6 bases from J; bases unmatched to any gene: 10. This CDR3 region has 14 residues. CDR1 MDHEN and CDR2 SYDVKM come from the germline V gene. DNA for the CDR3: TGTGCCAGCTACAGGGGTGCGGACCTCAATGAGCAGTTCTTC. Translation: CASYRGADLNEQFF. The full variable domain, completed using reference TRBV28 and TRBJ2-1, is DVKVTQSSRYLVKRTGEKVFLECVQDMDHENMFWYRQDPGLGLRLIYFSYDVKMKEKGDIPEGYSVSREKKERFSLILESASTNQTSMYLCASYRGADLNEQFFGPGTRLTVL.

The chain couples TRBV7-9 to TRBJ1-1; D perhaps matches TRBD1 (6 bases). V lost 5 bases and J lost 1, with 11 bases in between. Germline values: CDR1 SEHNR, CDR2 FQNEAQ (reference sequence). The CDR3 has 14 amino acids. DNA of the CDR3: TGTGCCAGCAGCCCCGGGACACCGAACACTGAAGCTTTCTTT. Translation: CASSPGTPNTEAFF. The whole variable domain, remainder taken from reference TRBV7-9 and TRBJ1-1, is DTGVSQNPRHKITKRGQNVTFRCDPISEHNRLYWYRQTLGQGPEFLTYFQNEAQLEKSRLLSDRFSAERPKGSFSTLEIQRTEQGDSAMYLCASSPGTPNTEAFFGQGTRLTVV.

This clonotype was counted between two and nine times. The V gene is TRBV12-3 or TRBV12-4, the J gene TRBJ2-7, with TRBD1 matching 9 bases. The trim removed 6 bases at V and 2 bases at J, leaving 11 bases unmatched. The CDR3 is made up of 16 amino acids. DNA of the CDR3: TGTGCCAGCAGCCCCTCTCGGGGACAGGGTGCCTACGAGCAGTACTTC. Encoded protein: CASSPSRGQGAYEQYF.

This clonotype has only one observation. The CDR3 DNA reads as TGTGCCACCAGCAGAGATCGTTTAAGGCGTTCTAGCACAGATACGCAGTATTTT. This gives the protein CATSRDRLRRSSTDTQYF. The chain carries TRBV15 and TRBJ2-3; D unresolved. V gave up 0 bases and J gave up 0 bases, with 16 bases separating them. Per germline, CDR1 LNHNV and CDR2 YYDKDF (reference sequence). The CDR3 extends over 18 amino acids.

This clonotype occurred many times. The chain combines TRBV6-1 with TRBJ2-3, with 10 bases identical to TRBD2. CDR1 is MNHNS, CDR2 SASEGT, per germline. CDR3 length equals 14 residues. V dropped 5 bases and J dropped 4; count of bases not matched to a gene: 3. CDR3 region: CASSPSGSADTQYF. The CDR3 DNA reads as TGTGCCAGCAGTCCTAGCGGGAGCGCAGATACGCAGTATTTT.

CDR3 loop: CASGMAGAETQYF. The DNA of the CDR3 is TGTGCCAGCGGGATGGCGGGAGCGGAGACCCAGTACTTC. The chain has TRBV6-5 and TRBJ2-5; 7 bases are shared with TRBD2. Trimming at V came to 8 bases and at J to 5 bases, leaving 8 bases not matched to a gene. The CDR3 has 13 residues. Germline CDR1 and CDR2: MNHEY and SVGAGI.

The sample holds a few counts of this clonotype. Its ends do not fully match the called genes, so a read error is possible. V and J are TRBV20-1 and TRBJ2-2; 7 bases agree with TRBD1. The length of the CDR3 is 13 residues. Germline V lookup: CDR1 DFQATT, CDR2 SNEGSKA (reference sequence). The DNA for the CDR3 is TGCAGTGCCAGAGGGACAGCGGCCGGGGAGCTGTTTTTT. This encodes CSARGTAAGELFF.

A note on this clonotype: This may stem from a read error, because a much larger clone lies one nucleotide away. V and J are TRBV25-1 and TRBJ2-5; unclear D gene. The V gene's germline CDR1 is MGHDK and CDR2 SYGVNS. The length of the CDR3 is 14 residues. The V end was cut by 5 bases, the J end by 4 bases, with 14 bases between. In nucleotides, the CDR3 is TGTGCCAGCAGTTTCAAACTATGGGGAGAGACCCAGTACTTC. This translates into CASSFKLWGETQYF.

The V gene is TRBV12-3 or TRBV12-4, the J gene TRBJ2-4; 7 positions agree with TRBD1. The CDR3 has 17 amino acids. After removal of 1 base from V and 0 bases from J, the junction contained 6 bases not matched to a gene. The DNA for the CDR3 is TGTGCCAGCAGTTTAGATTCGACAGGGTTAGCCAAAAACATTCAGTACTTC. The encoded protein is CASSLDSTGLAKNIQYF.

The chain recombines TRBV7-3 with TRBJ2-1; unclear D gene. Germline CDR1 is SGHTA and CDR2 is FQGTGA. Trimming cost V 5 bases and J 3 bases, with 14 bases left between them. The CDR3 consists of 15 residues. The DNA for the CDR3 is TGTGCCAGCAGCCTCTCGAGCGCCTACTACAATGAGCAGTTCTTC. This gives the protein CASSLSSAYYNEQFF.

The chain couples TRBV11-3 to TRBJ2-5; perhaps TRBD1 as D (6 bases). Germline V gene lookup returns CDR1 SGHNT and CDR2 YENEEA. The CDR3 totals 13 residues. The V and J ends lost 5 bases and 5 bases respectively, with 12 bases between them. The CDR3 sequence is CASSRGNGETQYF. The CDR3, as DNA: TGTGCCAGCAGCAGGGGGAATGGTGAGACCCAGTACTTC.

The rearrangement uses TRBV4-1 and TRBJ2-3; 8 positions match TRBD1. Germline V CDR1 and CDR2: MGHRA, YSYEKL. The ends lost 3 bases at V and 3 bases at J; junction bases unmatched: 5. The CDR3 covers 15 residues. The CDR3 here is CASSHPRGRTDTQYF. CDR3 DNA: TGCGCCAGCAGCCATCCCAGGGGGCGGACAGATACGCAGTATTTT.

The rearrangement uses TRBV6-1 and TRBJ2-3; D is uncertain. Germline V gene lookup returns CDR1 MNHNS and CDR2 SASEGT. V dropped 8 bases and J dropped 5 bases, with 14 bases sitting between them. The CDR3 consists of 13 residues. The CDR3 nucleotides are TGTGCCAGCCGAGTGGGGTTAGAAGATACGCAGTATTTT. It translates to CASRVGLEDTQYF.

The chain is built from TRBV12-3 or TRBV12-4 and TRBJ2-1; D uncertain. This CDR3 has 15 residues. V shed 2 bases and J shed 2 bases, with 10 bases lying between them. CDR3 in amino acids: CASSLYSATYNEQFF. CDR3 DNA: TGTGCCAGCAGTTTATACAGCGCTACCTACAATGAGCAGTTCTTC.